The TCR beta chain described here comes from a study of T-cell reconstitution after alpha-beta-depleted transplantation in children. General study results and limits: Reports say that about two months after transplant, the alpha-beta T cells came out of several hundred graft clones that had expanded.

The CDR3 has 14 amino acids. Germline trimming cut 8 bases from V and 6 bases from J; bases unmatched to any gene: 5. From germline, CDR1 is MNHEY and CDR2 SVGAGI. As for this clonotype: Antigen: not known.

Unique molecular identifiers were incorporated during preparation of the TCRbeta library. One entry per CDR3 protein results from TCRdb running MiXCR on the PCR reads. Of 610,000 or so distinct CDR3 sequences in the sample, roughly 27% were seen once. This TCR was recovered from a boy under two years old with Wiskott-Aldrich syndrome, due to receive a stem cell transplant. The source material was PBMCs, sampled before TCRalphabeta/CD19-depleted stem cell transplant. The gene calls are TRBV6-5 and TRBJ2-1; 12 bases agree with TRBD2. The CDR3, as DNA: TGTGCCAGCCATTCTAGCGGGAGGGCCAATGAGCAGTTCTTC. Protein sequence: CASHSSGRANEQFF.